This TCR beta chain was identified during a study of blood T cell repertoires in COVID-19. Overall study context: Collection of acute and convalescent COVID-19 samples took place in the United States, Italy and Spain.

In the original processing: Estimation of nucleated cell counts relied on the amplification of reference gene primers. TCRdb's table, derived via immunoSEQ multiplex PCR, lists solely in-frame clones and lacks some. V and J calls and clone size are as listed in that table; D and trimming were resolved from the DNA. The profile shows about 60,000 clones, around 83% of them singletons. V lost 1 base, J lost 8 bases, and 9 bases lay in between. Germline V gene lookup returns CDR1 LGHDT and CDR2 YNNKEL (reference sequence). The CDR3 is made up of 12 amino acids. The V and J genes are TRBV3-1 (or the pseudogene TRBV3-2) and TRBJ2-7, with D maybe TRBD1 (6 bases). Sequenced input: peripheral blood. This TCR was recovered from a human donor in a cohort sampled during active COVID-19. As DNA, the CDR3 is TGTGCCAGCAGCCAAGTGACAGGTCAGCAGTACTTC. It translates to CASSQVTGQQYF.